This is a list of T cell receptor beta chains from one sample in a study of CD8+ T cells in alopecia areata. Sequencing used immunoSEQ multiplex PCR; TCRdb keeps in-frame clones, though not all of them. The sample contains under 200,000 clones, approximately 60% of which appear only once. Sequenced here: CD4+ T cells sorted from blood, sampled at week 24, from a patient treated with tofacitinib. These receptors were collected from a human donor with alopecia areata. Both conserved end residues are part of each CDR3. Each record gives: clone size, J gene, D gene, V gene, CDR3 DNA, CDR3 protein. The D gene is left open where the match is weak. A clone size is listed for some rows: how often the clone was seen (once, few, many), or a class if it is expanded.

NA,TRBJ2-3,NA,TRBV30,TGTGCCTGGAGTGTTATCCATGATACGCAGTATTTT,CAWSVIHDTQYF
NA,TRBJ1-1,TRBD1,TRBV15,TGTGCCACCAGCCGATCCAGGGGGAGCACTGAAGCTTTCTTT,CATSRSRGSTEAFF
few,TRBJ2-3,TRBD1,TRBV2,TGTGCCAGCAGAGGACAGGGGGGGAGCACAGATACGCAGTATTTT,CASRGQGGSTDTQYF
NA,TRBJ2-5,NA,TRBV29-1,TGCAGCGCCGGACGGTACGGGGGAGCAGAGACCCAGTACTTC,CSAGRYGGAETQYF
NA,TRBJ1-5,TRBD1,TRBV19,TGTGCCAGTAGTCGTGGACAGGCTAAGGGTCAGCCCCAGCATTTT,CASSRGQAKGQPQHF
few,TRBJ2-5,NA,TRBV2,TGTGCCAGCACCAGTCCCGTTTTTGAGACCCAGTACTTC,CASTSPVFETQYF
once,TRBJ1-2,NA,TRBV30,TGTGCCTGGAGTGTATGGGGAAACTATGGCTACACCTTC,CAWSVWGNYGYTF
NA,TRBJ1-1,NA,TRBV6-1,TGTGCCAGCAGTCAAGTAAGGAACACTGAAGCTTTCTTT,CASSQVRNTEAFF
NA,TRBJ1-2,TRBD1,TRBV27,TGTGCCAGCAGTCCGCGACAGGGCTATGGCTACACCTTC,CASSPRQGYGYTF
few,TRBJ2-2,NA,TRBV30,TGTGCCTGGATACTCGGGGGTAACACCGGGGAGCTGTTTTTT,CAWILGGNTGELFF
NA,TRBJ1-2,TRBD1,TRBV9,TGTGCCAGCAGCGTAGCCCCCTTGCGACAGGGGGACTATGGCTACACCTTC,CASSVAPLRQGDYGYTF
NA,TRBJ1-1,NA,TRBV7-9,TGTGCCAGCAGCTTAGATGGTTACACTGAAGCTTTCTTT,CASSLDGYTEAFF
few,TRBJ1-2,NA,TRBV29-1,TGCAGCGTTGTTCAGGGGAGGTATGGCTACACCTTC,CSVVQGRYGYTF
few,TRBJ2-7,NA,TRBV4-2,TGTGCCAGCAGCAGAGTGGGCAGCTCCTACGAGCAGTACTTC,CASSRVGSSYEQYF
NA,TRBJ2-5,NA,TRBV5-1,TGCGCCAGCACCCCTATGACACGTCGGGGGACCCAGTACTTC,CASTPMTRRGTQYF
NA,TRBJ1-6,NA,TRBV6-1,TGTGCCAGCAGTGAAAGTTCACCCCTCCACTTT,CASSESSPLHF
NA,TRBJ1-5,NA,TRBV19,TGTGCCAGTAGTCTGGCCAGGGTTAGCAATCAGCCCCAGCATTTT,CASSLARVSNQPQHF
NA,TRBJ1-6,NA,TRBV30,TGTGCCTGGAGTCCAAGTCCTTCACCCCTCCACTTT,CAWSPSPSPLHF
NA,TRBJ2-7,NA,TRBV11-2,TGTGCCAGCAGCTTAGACAGGTGGGCCTACGAGCAGTACTTC,CASSLDRWAYEQYF
NA,TRBJ1-2,TRBD1,TRBV6-5,TGTGCCAGCTGGGACCCTTTTGGGACAGGGTTTTTC,CASWDPFGTGFF
NA,TRBJ1-1,NA,TRBV5-1,TGCGCCAGCAGCTTGGTGAACACTGAAGCTTTCTTT,CASSLVNTEAFF
NA,TRBJ1-2,TRBD1,TRBV2,TGTGCCAGCAGTGTAATGACAGGGTCGAACTATGGCTACACCTTC,CASSVMTGSNYGYTF
NA,TRBJ2-7,TRBD2,TRBV4-2,TGTGCCAGCAGCCACAGCGGGGGGCGGTACGAGCAGTACTTC,CASSHSGGRYEQYF
NA,TRBJ2-2,TRBD1,TRBV29-1,TGCAGCGTTGTGAAAGGGACAGGGGGCGGGGAGCTGTTTTTT,CSVVKGTGGGELFF
NA,TRBJ2-7,NA,TRBV6-1,TGTGCCAGCACCCGGCCGGGCGTGATCTCCTACGAGCAGTACTTC,CASTRPGVISYEQYF
few,TRBJ2-3,TRBD2,TRBV30,TGTGCCTGGAGCGGGGGGGCTCTGAGACCCACAGATACGCAGTATTTT,CAWSGGALRPTDTQYF
NA,TRBJ2-4,NA,TRBV4-1,TGCGCCAGCAGCCAAGGGACAGTAGCCAAAAACATTCAGTACTTC,CASSQGTVAKNIQYF
NA,TRBJ2-5,TRBD1,TRBV4-1,TGCGCCAGCAGCCTTCGGACAGGCCAAGAGACCCAGTACTTC,CASSLRTGQETQYF
NA,TRBJ2-7,NA,TRBV19,TGTGCCAGTAGTATAGGAGGTTGGGGGAAGTCCTACGAGCAGTACTTC,CASSIGGWGKSYEQYF
NA,TRBJ2-7,NA,TRBV7-8,TGTGCCAGCAGCTTAGATAGGGCCTACGAGCAGTACTTC,CASSLDRAYEQYF
NA,TRBJ2-7,NA,TRBV19,TGTGCCAGTAGTCCAAACCGAAGGTCTGGCTACGAGCAGTACTTC,CASSPNRRSGYEQYF
NA,TRBJ1-2,NA,TRBV30,TGTGCCTGGAGTGTACCAGGAACCCCCTATGGCTACACCTTC,CAWSVPGTPYGYTF